This T cell receptor beta chain derives from a study of T cells in Graves' hyperthyroidism and ophthalmopathy. TCR beta CDR3 regions were amplified from RNA transcripts. HTBI primers were used for first-round RT-PCR of the TCR CDR3. One entry per CDR3 protein, called by TCRdb with MiXCR from the multiplex PCR reads. The sample has approximately 610,000 distinct CDR3 sequences, roughly a sixth seen once; the top ten hold roughly 18%. Only a few counts were recorded for this clonotype. Unmatched junction bases numbered 10, after V lost 1 base and J lost 7 bases. This CDR3 contains 17 residues. The germline V gene encodes CDR1 SGHVS and CDR2 FQNEAQ. The hyperthyroidism was newly diagnosed and had lasted under 2 months; the patients were aged 18 to 65. Clinical symptoms, serum thyroxine and TRAb, thyroid ultrasound and orbital computed tomography were used for the diagnoses.

This clonotype originated in a woman aged 18 to 35 with Graves' hyperthyroidism. V and J are TRBV7-8 and TRBJ1-6; 7 positions match TRBD1. Input material: blood. The CDR3 DNA reads TGTGCCAGCAGCTTAGAGACAGGGTCGCGAAGGAATTCACCCCTCCACTTT. Translating it yields CASSLETGSRRNSPLHF.